The 23 T cell receptor beta chains given below trace back to one sample, sequenced in a study of T-cell memory formation after mild COVID-19. From the 5' RACE reads, TCRdb called clonotypes with MiXCR, one entry per CDR3 protein. The sample gives roughly 300,000 distinct CDR3 sequences, roughly 8.2% of which show up once; approximately 22% is in the top ten. The sequenced sample was PBMCs or a T cell subset sorted from them (not recorded which). These receptors were collected from a young man who had mild COVID-19 (a few samples of this study predate the infection). Cell type and time point are not known.

This clonotype appeared many times. CDR3 region: CASSSGGVYNEQFF. The DNA for the CDR3 is TGTGCCAGCAGTTCGGGCGGAGTTTACAATGAGCAGTTCTTC. The J gene is TRBJ2-1, the V gene TRBV7-6; D uncertain. The CDR3 has 14 amino acids. Between the trimmed V and J ends, which lost 6 bases and 4 bases, there was a span of 13 bases. CDR1 and CDR2 from the germline V gene are SGHVS and FNYEAQ.

This clonotype has a handful of counts. The V gene is TRBV6-5, the J gene TRBJ1-2; D not certain. The CDR3 covers 16 residues. Germline lookup yields CDR1 MNHEY and CDR2 SVGAGI. V was clipped by 0 bases and J by 5 bases, with 16 bases between them. The CDR3 here is CASSYSSGLGRYGYTF. CDR3 sequence (DNA): TGTGCCAGCAGTTACTCGAGTGGGCTCGGTCGGTATGGCTACACCTTC.

In this sample, this clonotype turned up many times. The chain recombines TRBV5-1 with TRBJ2-3, with 9 bases lining up with TRBD1. The trim removed 2 bases at V and 1 base at J, leaving 5 bases unmatched. CDR1 and CDR2 from the germline V gene are SGHRS and YFSETQ. The CDR3 spans 16 residues. CDR3 DNA sequence: TGCGCCAGCAGCTTCCTACAGGGGGCCGGCACAGATACGCAGTATTTT. This sequence encodes CASSFLQGAGTDTQYF.

This clonotype showed up many times. The chain has TRBV10-3 and TRBJ1-1; 9 bases fit TRBD1. Germline assignment: CDR1 ENHRY and CDR2 SYGVKD. Trimming took 8 bases from V and 6 from J; bases not matched to a gene: 13. The CDR3 extends over 15 amino acids. The CDR3 is CAIGPGTGNFPEAFF. The CDR3 bases are TGTGCCATCGGCCCGGGGACAGGGAATTTCCCTGAAGCTTTCTTT.

This clonotype was counted only a few times. The chain employs TRBV21-1 and TRBJ2-7; TRBD1 reflects the table's D call only, with no check against the DNA. TRBV21-1 is a known pseudogene. The CDR3 loop spans 17 amino acids. This chain's CDR3 is CASSKAGGTESSYEQYV. The CDR3 DNA follows: TGTGCCAGCAGCAAAGCAGGGGGGACAGAGAGCTCCTACGAGCAGTACGTC.

This clonotype was counted between two and nine times. The chain uses TRBV10-1 and TRBJ2-1; 9 nucleotides align to TRBD1. Germline V lookup: CDR1 WNHNN, CDR2 SYGVQD (reference sequence). This CDR3 is 15 amino acids long. V dropped 3 bases and J dropped 6; count of bases not matched to a gene: 6. The CDR3 here is CASSDGQGRANEQFF. The CDR3 region has the DNA TGCGCCAGCAGTGACGGACAGGGGAGGGCCAATGAGCAGTTCTTC.

The gene calls are TRBV6-5 and TRBJ1-1; D not resolved. CDR3 size: 16 residues. Trimming left V 6 bases short and J 1 base short, with 18 bases between. Germline loops: CDR1 MNHEY, CDR2 SVGAGI. The chain's CDR3 is CASRPREGKSNTEAFF. The CDR3 DNA reads as TGTGCCAGCAGACCCAGAGAGGGAAAGTCGAACACTGAAGCTTTCTTT.

The genes are TRBV7-2 and TRBJ2-1, with D maybe TRBD2 (5 bases). The germline V gene encodes CDR1 SGHTA and CDR2 FQGNSA. V lost 5 bases and J lost 7, with 9 bases in between. This CDR3 comprises 12 residues. The CDR3 spells CASSQSGNEQFF. In nucleotides, the CDR3 is TGTGCCAGCAGCCAGTCGGGAAATGAGCAGTTCTTC. Complete variable domain (other parts from reference TRBV7-2 and TRBJ2-1): GAGVSQSPSNKVTEKGKDVELRCDPISGHTALYWYRQSLGQGLEFLIYFQGNSAPDKSGLPSDRFSAERTGGSVSTLTIQRTQQEDSAVYLCASSQSGNEQFFGPGTRLTVL.

In its sample, this clonotype was seen a few times. The V gene is TRBV4-3, the J gene TRBJ2-5; a weak D match, TRBD2 (7 bases). Trimming shortened V by 4 bases and J by 5 bases, and 17 bases separated the two germline ends. Germline V lookup: CDR1 LGHNA, CDR2 YSLEER. The CDR3 is 15 amino acids. The CDR3 sequence is CASSRIGGGGETQYF. CDR3 in DNA: TGCGCCAGCAGCCGAATTGGGGGGGGCGGCGAGACCCAGTACTTC.

This clonotype was seen a few times. The chain has TRBV19 and TRBJ2-1, with 7 bases fitting TRBD1. CDR3 length: 11 residues. With 7 bases clipped from V and 9 bases from J, the junction kept 3 bases outside the gene matches. CDR1 and CDR2 (germline): LNHDA, SQIVND (reference sequence). The CDR3 nucleotides are TGTGCCAGTATCAGGGGGAGTGAGCAGTTCTTC. Its protein product is CASIRGSEQFF.

In its sample, this clonotype was seen many times. The chain uses TRBV29-1 and TRBJ1-5; D unresolved. V was clipped by 0 bases and J by 2 bases, with 8 bases between them. This CDR3 has 14 residues. The V gene's germline CDR1 is SQVTM and CDR2 ANQGSEA. CDR3 sequence: CSVEESGGNQPQHF. DNA for the CDR3: TGCAGCGTTGAAGAAAGCGGGGGCAATCAGCCCCAGCATTTT.

The V and J genes are TRBV6-5 and TRBJ1-4; 7 nucleotides match TRBD1. This CDR3 has 14 residues. The trim removed 6 bases at V and 6 bases at J, leaving 7 bases unmatched. Germline V lookup: CDR1 MNHEY, CDR2 SVGAGI. CDR3 amino acids: CASRPRGSYEKLFF. CDR3 in DNA: TGTGCCAGCAGACCCAGGGGGTCTTATGAAAAACTGTTTTTT.

The chain employs TRBV12-3 or TRBV12-4 and TRBJ1-3; D unclear. CDR3 length equals 13 residues. Between the trimmed V and J ends, which lost 5 bases and 3 bases, there was a span of 8 bases. Here the CDR3 reads CASSNLVGNTIYF. The CDR3 DNA follows: TGTGCCAGCAGTAACCTGGTTGGAAACACCATATATTTT.

The V and J genes are TRBV19 and TRBJ2-1, with D perhaps TRBD2 (6 bases). The CDR3 totals 14 residues. V was shortened by 5 bases and J by 3 bases, with 11 bases between the two germline ends. From germline, CDR1 is LNHDA and CDR2 SQIVND (reference sequence). CDR3 in amino acids: CASSYGGNYNEQFF. The CDR3 region has the DNA TGTGCCAGTAGTTACGGGGGAAACTACAATGAGCAGTTCTTC.

The chain recombines TRBV7-3 with TRBJ2-1; 7 bases agree with TRBD2. V lost 4 bases to trimming and J lost 10 bases; unmatched junction nucleotides: 13. This CDR3 contains 15 residues. The germline V gene has CDR1 SGHTA and CDR2 FQGTGA. The CDR3 reads CASSYKGVGGGEQFF. The CDR3 bases are TGTGCCAGCAGCTATAAAGGAGTAGGCGGGGGAGAGCAGTTCTTC.

This chain uses TRBV5-5 with TRBJ1-4, with TRBD1 as a possible D gene (6 bases). The CDR3 is made up of 14 amino acids. V lost 2 bases and J 8 bases, leaving 13 bases between the germline ends. CDR1 and CDR2 (germline): SGHKS, YYEKEE (reference sequence). The CDR3 loop reads CASSLTGRREKLFF. The CDR3 DNA reads TGTGCCAGCAGCTTAACAGGGCGCAGAGAAAAACTGTTTTTT.

This clonotype was seen more than once but under ten times. The gene calls are TRBV5-1 and TRBJ2-2; no definite D call. The CDR3 contains 15 residues. Germline values: CDR1 SGHRS, CDR2 YFSETQ. Trimming left V 2 bases short and J 5 bases short, with 13 bases between. The CDR3 spells CASSFAGVKTGELFF. In DNA, the CDR3 is TGCGCCAGCAGCTTTGCAGGAGTAAAAACCGGGGAGCTGTTTTTT. Drawing the rest from reference TRBV5-1 and TRBJ2-2, the complete variable domain is KAGVTQTPRYLIKTRGQQVTLSCSPISGHRSVSWYQQTPGQGLQFLFEYFSETQRNKGNFPGRFSGRQFSNSRSEMNVSTLELGDSALYLCASSFAGVKTGELFFGEGSRLTVL.

The chain employs TRBV7-2 and TRBJ1-2, with 9 bases that match TRBD1. Trimming removed 5 bases from V and 8 bases from J; junction bases left unmatched: 6. Germline CDR1 SGHTA, CDR2 FQGNSA. CDR3 length: 13 amino acids. The CDR3 DNA sequence: TGTGCCAGCAGCCGGGGACAGGGAAGGGGCTACACCTTC. As protein: CASSRGQGRGYTF. Supplemented by reference TRBV7-2 and TRBJ1-2, the full variable domain reads GAGVSQSPSNKVTEKGKDVELRCDPISGHTALYWYRQSLGQGLEFLIYFQGNSAPDKSGLPSDRFSAERTGGSVSTLTIQRTQQEDSAVYLCASSRGQGRGYTFGSGTRLTVV.

This clonotype was detected only a few times. The CDR3 is CASSLEGPTQGTQYF. CDR3 DNA sequence: TGCGCCAGCAGCTTGGAAGGGCCTACCCAGGGGACCCAGTACTTC. The chain combines TRBV5-1 with TRBJ2-5; a weak D match, TRBD1 (5 bases). CDR3 size: 15 residues. Per the germline V gene, CDR1 is SGHRS and CDR2 is YFSETQ. The V and J ends lost 0 bases and 7 bases respectively, with 16 bases between them.

This clonotype turned up a few times. The CDR3 bases are TGTGCCAGCAGCCCGAGACAGGGAGGGAGTAGAAACACCATATATTTT. It specifies CASSPRQGGSRNTIYF. The rearrangement uses TRBV7-2 and TRBJ1-3, with 7 bases that match TRBD1. Germline CDR1 is SGHTA and CDR2 is FQGNSA. J lost 5 bases, V lost 5 bases, and 12 bases had no gene match. The CDR3 length is 16 residues.

This clonotype was seen only a few times. V gene TRBV2 combines with J gene TRBJ2-3; D unresolved. The CDR3 consists of 12 residues. Germline V gene sequence: CDR1 SNHLY, CDR2 FYNNEI. V was clipped by 2 bases and J by 6 bases, with 6 bases between them. The CDR3 coding sequence is TGTGCCAGCAGTGAATATGGGGATACGCAGTATTTT. It specifies CASSEYGDTQYF.

On this clonotype itself: This could be a read error, since a much larger clone is one nucleotide away. The chain employs TRBV6-5 and TRBJ1-5, with D perhaps TRBD1 (6 bases). The CDR3 is made up of 14 amino acids. Per the germline V gene, CDR1 is MNHEY and CDR2 is SVGAGI. The CDR3 region is CASSYSRGYQPKHF. CDR3 DNA: TGTGCCAGCAGTTATTCCAGGGGATATCAGCCCAAGCATTTT.

This clonotype came up many times. This chain uses TRBV4-1 with TRBJ2-7, with D perhaps matching TRBD2 (5 bases). This CDR3 spans 14 amino acids. Trimming shortened V by 4 bases and J by 2 bases, and 12 bases separated the two germline ends. Germline loops: CDR1 MGHRA, CDR2 YSYEKL. Here the CDR3 reads CASSPQTGTYEQYF. The CDR3 DNA is TGCGCCAGCAGCCCGCAGACGGGGACCTACGAGCAGTACTTC.